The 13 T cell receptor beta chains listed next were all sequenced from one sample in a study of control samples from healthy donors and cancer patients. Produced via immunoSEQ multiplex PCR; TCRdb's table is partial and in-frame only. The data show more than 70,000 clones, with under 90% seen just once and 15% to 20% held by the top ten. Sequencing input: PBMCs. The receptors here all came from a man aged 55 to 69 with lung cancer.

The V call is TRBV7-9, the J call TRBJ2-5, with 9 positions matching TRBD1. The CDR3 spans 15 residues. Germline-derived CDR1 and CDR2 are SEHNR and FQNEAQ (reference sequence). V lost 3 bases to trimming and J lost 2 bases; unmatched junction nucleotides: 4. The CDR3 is CASSFPGQGQETQYF. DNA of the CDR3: TGTGCCAGCAGCTTCCCGGGACAGGGTCAAGAGACCCAGTACTTC.

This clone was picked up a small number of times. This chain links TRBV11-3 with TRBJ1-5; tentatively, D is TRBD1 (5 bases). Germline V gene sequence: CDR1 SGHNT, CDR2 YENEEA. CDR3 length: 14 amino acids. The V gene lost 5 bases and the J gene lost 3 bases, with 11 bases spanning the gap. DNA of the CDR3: TGTGCCAGCAGCAAAGACAGTTCCAATCAGCCCCAGCATTTT. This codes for CASSKDSSNQPQHF.

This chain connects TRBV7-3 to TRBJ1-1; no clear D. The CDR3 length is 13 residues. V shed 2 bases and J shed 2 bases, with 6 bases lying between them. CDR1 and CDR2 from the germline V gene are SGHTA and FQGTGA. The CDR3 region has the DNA TGTGCCAGCAGCTTATTCACTAACACTGAAGCTTTCTTT. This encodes CASSLFTNTEAFF.

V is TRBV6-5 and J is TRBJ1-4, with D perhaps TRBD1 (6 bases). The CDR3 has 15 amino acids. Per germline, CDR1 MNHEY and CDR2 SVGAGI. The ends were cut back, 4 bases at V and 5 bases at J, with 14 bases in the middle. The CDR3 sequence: CASSFYREGNEKLFF. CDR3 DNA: TGTGCCAGCAGTTTTTACAGGGAGGGAAATGAAAAACTGTTTTTT.

The CDR3 DNA sequence: TGCGCCAGCAGTCAATCGATAAATCCTCAGCATGGATTCCGTAGTCGGAACACCATATATTTT. It encodes CASSQSINPQHGFRSRNTIYF. The rearrangement joins TRBV23-1 to TRBJ1-3, with no clear D. TRBV23-1 is an ORF, and what it does is uncertain. Trimming removed 0 bases at V and 7 bases at J, with 31 bases between. The CDR3 length is 21 residues.

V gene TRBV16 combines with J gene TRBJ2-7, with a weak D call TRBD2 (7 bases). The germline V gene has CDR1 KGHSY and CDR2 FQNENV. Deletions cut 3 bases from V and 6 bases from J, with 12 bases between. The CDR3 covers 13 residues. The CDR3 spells CASSHGGGREQYV. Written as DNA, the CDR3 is TGTGCCAGCAGCCATGGGGGGGGGCGCGAGCAGTACGTC.

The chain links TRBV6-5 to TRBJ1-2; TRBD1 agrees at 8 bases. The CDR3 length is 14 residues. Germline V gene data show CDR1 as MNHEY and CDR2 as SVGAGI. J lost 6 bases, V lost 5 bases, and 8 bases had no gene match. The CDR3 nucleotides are TGTGCCAGCAGTCTTGACAGGGGCAGCCATGGCTACACCTTC. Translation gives CASSLDRGSHGYTF.

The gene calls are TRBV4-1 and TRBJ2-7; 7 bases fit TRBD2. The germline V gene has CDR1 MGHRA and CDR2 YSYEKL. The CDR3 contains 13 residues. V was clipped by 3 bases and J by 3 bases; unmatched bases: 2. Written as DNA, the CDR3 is TGCGCCAGCAGCCAGGCGGGGGACTACGAGCAGTACTTC. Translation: CASSQAGDYEQYF.

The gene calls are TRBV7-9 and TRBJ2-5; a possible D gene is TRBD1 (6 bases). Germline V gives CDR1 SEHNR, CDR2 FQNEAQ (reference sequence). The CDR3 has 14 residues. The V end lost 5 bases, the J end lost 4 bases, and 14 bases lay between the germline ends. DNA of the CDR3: TGTGCCAGCAGCCAATGGGAAGGGGGAGAGACCCAGTACTTC. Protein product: CASSQWEGGETQYF.

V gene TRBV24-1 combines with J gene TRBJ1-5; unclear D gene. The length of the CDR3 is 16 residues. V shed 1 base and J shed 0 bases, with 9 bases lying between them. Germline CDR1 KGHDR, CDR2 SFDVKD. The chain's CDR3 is CATSDFRRGSNQPQHF. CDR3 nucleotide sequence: TGTGCCACCAGTGATTTTCGTCGGGGTAGCAATCAGCCCCAGCATTTT.

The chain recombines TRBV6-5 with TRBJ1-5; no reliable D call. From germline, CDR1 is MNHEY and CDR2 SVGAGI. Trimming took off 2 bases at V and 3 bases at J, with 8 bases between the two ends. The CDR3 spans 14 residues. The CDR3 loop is CASSYDQYNQPQHF. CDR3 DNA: TGTGCCAGCAGTTACGACCAGTACAATCAGCCCCAGCATTTT.

The CDR3 is CASSELGRVNEKLFF. The CDR3, as DNA: TGTGCCAGCAGTGAACTGGGTAGGGTTAATGAAAAACTGTTTTTT. J is TRBJ1-4 and V is TRBV6-1; D is unclear. Between the trimmed V and J ends, which lost 2 bases and 4 bases, there was a span of 11 bases. The CDR3 has 15 residues. Germline values: CDR1 MNHNS, CDR2 SASEGT.

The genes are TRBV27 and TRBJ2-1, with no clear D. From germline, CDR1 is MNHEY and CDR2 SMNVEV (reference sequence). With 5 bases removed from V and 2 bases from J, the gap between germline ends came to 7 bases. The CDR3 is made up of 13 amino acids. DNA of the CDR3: TGTGCCAGCAGTGCCTTAGCCTACAATGAGCAGTTCTTC. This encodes CASSALAYNEQFF.